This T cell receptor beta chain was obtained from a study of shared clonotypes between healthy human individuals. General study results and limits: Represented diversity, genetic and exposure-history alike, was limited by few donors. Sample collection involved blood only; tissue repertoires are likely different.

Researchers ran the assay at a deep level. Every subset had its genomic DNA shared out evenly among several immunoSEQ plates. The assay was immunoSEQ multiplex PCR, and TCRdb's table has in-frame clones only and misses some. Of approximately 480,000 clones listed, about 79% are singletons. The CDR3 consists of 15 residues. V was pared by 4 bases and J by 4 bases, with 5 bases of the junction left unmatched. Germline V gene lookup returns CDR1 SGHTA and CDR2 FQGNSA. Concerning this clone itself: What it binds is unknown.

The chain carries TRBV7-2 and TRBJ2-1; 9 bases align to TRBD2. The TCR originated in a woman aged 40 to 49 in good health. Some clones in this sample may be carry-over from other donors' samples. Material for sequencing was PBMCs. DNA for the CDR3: TGTGCCAGCAGCTCGCAGGGACTAGCTTACAATGAGCAGTTCTTC. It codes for CASSSQGLAYNEQFF.